The clone carrying this TCR beta chain was observed a handful of times. Trimming pared 4 bases from V and 5 bases from J, leaving 11 bases between. There are 13 residues in the CDR3. Germline V CDR1 and CDR2: SEHNR, FQNEAQ (reference sequence). RNA transcripts yielded amplified TCR beta CDR3 regions. Carried out on the TCR CDR3, a first-round RT-PCR used the HTBI primer set. Using its own MiXCR run on the multiplex PCR reads, TCRdb lists one record per CDR3 protein. The table has over 150,000 distinct CDR3 sequences, approximately 15% seen once. The data are from a study of T cells in Graves' hyperthyroidism and ophthalmopathy.

Sequences were obtained from blood. The chain couples TRBV7-9 to TRBJ1-2; D not certain. The origin of this receptor is a woman aged 50 to 60 with Graves' hyperthyroidism. The CDR3 reads CASSSHPTYGYTF. CDR3 DNA sequence: TGTGCCAGCAGCTCCCACCCCACGTATGGCTACACCTTC.